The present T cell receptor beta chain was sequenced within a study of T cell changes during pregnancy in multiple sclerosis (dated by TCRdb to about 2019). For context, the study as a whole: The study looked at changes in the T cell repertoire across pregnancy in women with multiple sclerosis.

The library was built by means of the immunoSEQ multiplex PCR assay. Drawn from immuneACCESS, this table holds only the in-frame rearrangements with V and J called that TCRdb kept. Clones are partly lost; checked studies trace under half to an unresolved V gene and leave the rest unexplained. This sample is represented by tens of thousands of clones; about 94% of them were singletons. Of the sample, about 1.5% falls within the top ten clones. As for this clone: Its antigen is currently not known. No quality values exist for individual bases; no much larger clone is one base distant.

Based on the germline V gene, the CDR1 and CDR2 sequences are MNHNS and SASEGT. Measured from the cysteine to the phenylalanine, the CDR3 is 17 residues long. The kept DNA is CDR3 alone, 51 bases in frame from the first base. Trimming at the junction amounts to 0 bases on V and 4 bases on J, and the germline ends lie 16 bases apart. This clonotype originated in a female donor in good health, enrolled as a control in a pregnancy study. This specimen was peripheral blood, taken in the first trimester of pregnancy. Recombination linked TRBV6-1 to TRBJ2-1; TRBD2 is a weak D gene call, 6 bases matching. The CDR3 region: CASSEAPAGKGYNEQFF. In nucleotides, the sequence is TGTGCCAGCAGTGAAGCCCCGGCGGGAAAGGGGTACAATGAGCAGTTCTTC.